This T cell receptor (beta chain) was recovered during a study of T-cell reconstitution after alpha-beta-depleted transplantation in children. The study, taken as a whole, reports: One year after transplant, T-cell counts and diversity came mostly from newly produced T cells.

The CDR3 consists of 14 residues. Germline CDR1 SQVTM, CDR2 ANQGSEA. V lost 2 bases to trimming and J lost 0 bases; unmatched junction nucleotides: 0. Unique molecular identifiers were used in preparing the TCRbeta library. Via MiXCR, TCRdb re-called the PCR reads, giving one row per CDR3 protein. The sample has 670,000 or so distinct CDR3 sequences; 10% to 15% are singletons. This clonotype was counted many times. Its antigen is still unknown. V is TRBV29-1 and J is TRBJ2-3; 9 nucleotides match TRBD2. The receptor was derived from a girl aged 2 to 10 with congenital amegakaryocytic thrombocytopenia, due to receive a stem cell transplant. This material consisted of PBMCs, taken before TCRalphabeta/CD19-depleted stem cell transplant. CDR3 sequence: CSVESGGSTDTQYF. CDR3 DNA: TGCAGCGTTGAAAGCGGGGGGAGCACAGATACGCAGTATTTT.